This entry lists 32 T cell receptor beta chains sequenced from one sample in a study of cytomegalovirus exposure and HLA in healthy donors. PCR amplification relied on 60 Vbeta primers (plus 13 Jbeta primers). The repertoire was sequenced with immunoSEQ multiplex PCR; TCRdb's copy has only in-frame clones and lacks some. The table includes about 190,000 clones, 84% detected once. Sequencing was performed on PBMCs. The receptors shown here come from a boy aged 10-17 years in good health and CMV-seronegative.

This chain uses TRBV2 with TRBJ2-7; D may be TRBD1 (6 bases). CDR1 and CDR2 from the germline V gene are SNHLY and FYNNEI. Trimming shortened V by 0 bases and J by 2 bases, and 8 bases separated the two germline ends. This CDR3 contains 14 residues. The CDR3 nucleotides read TGTGCCAGCAGTGAAGCCCAGGGGCCCTACGAGCAGTACTTC. Protein: CASSEAQGPYEQYF.

This clone was recorded a few times. V and J are TRBV5-1 and TRBJ1-1; no definite D call. V lost 0 bases and J 3 bases, leaving 6 bases between the germline ends. Germline CDR1 reads SGHRS; CDR2 reads YFSETQ. This CDR3 contains 13 residues. CDR3 residues: CASSLVRDTEAFF. The CDR3 DNA reads TGCGCCAGCAGCTTGGTCCGTGACACTGAAGCTTTCTTT.

The rearrangement links TRBV12-5 to TRBJ1-5; D unclear. CDR1 and CDR2 from the germline V gene are LGHNT and FRNRAP. The CDR3 has 14 residues. Trimming stripped 1 base from V and 7 bases from J, with 11 bases between. Written as DNA, the CDR3 is TGTGCTAGTGGTTTGGCTGCTGGAGACCAGCCCCAGCATTTT. Protein: CASGLAAGDQPQHF.

With regard to this clone: In the same sample, other DNA sequences code for this CDR3. The genes are TRBV4-3 and TRBJ2-7, with 10 bases fitting TRBD2. The length of the CDR3 is 15 residues. CDR1 and CDR2 (germline): LGHNA, YSLEER. V gave up 3 bases and J gave up 3 bases; unmatched junction bases: 5. The CDR3 DNA reads as TGCGCCAGCAGCCAGGATAGCGGGGGGAACTACGAGCAGTACTTC. Translated, it gives CASSQDSGGNYEQYF.

The chain combines TRBV6-6 with TRBJ2-7, with D possibly TRBD2 on 6 matching bases. Germline values: CDR1 MNHNY, CDR2 SVGAGI (reference sequence). The CDR3 runs to 12 residues. V lost 7 bases to trimming and J lost 7 bases, with 14 bases between them. In DNA form, the CDR3 reads TGTGCCAGCACGATGAGGGCGGGGGAGCAGTACTTC. It specifies CASTMRAGEQYF.

Note on this clone: Other DNA sequences of this sample code for an identical CDR3. The chain links TRBV5-6 to TRBJ2-7; 7 bases map to TRBD1. V lost 4 bases, J lost 4 bases, and 11 bases stayed unmatched. CDR1 and CDR2 (germline): SGHDT, YYEEEE. CDR3 length: 15 residues. The CDR3 DNA is TGTGCCAGCAGCGCCGTTCACAGGGGATTATACGAGCAGTACTTC. This encodes CASSAVHRGLYEQYF.

V is TRBV18 and J is TRBJ2-6, with a possible D match to TRBD1 (5 bases). The CDR3 contains 19 residues. Trimming pared 4 bases from V and 2 bases from J, leaving 21 bases between. Germline V lookup: CDR1 KGHSH, CDR2 LQKENI. CDR3 amino acids: CASSQTPAPGSPGANVLTF. CDR3 in DNA: TGTGCCAGCTCACAAACCCCCGCGCCAGGGTCCCCTGGGGCCAACGTCCTGACTTTC.

The J gene is TRBJ1-5, the V gene TRBV7-8, with TRBD1 identical over 12 bases. The CDR3 runs to 16 residues. V lost 5 bases, J lost 5 bases, and 7 bases stayed unmatched. The germline CDR1 and CDR2 sequences are SGHVS and FQNEAQ. CDR3 in DNA: TGTGCCAGCAGCCCCGGGACAGGGGGCGATTATCAGCCCCAGCATTTT. Its translation: CASSPGTGGDYQPQHF.

This clone was counted a single time. The rearrangement joins TRBV19 to TRBJ2-7; TRBD2 matches 8 bases. The CDR3 contains 14 residues. With V trimmed by 6 bases and J by 2 bases, 6 bases remained unmatched. Germline CDR1 is LNHDA and CDR2 is SQIVND (reference sequence). The CDR3 region is CASSGTREPYEQYF. The CDR3 DNA sequence: TGTGCCAGTAGCGGGACTAGAGAACCCTACGAGCAGTACTTC.

The chain carries TRBV18 and TRBJ2-7, with D perhaps TRBD1 (6 bases). V lost 3 bases, J lost 2 bases, and 11 bases lay in between. In germline, CDR1 is KGHSH, CDR2 LQKENI. This CDR3 comprises 14 residues. DNA of the CDR3: TGTGCCAGCTCACCTTTGACAGGCACCTACGAGCAGTACTTC. Protein product: CASSPLTGTYEQYF.

The CDR3 sequence: CASSHREISYNEQFF. The CDR3 DNA sequence: TGCGCCAGCAGTCACAGGGAGATTTCCTACAATGAGCAGTTCTTC. The chain is built from TRBV5-1 and TRBJ2-1, with D perhaps TRBD1 (6 bases). The V end lost 5 bases, the J end lost 1 base, and 13 bases lay between the germline ends. Germline lookup yields CDR1 SGHRS and CDR2 YFSETQ. The CDR3 length is 15 residues.

The genes are TRBV2 and TRBJ1-1; D remains ambiguous. This CDR3 has 14 residues. Germline V gene lookup returns CDR1 SNHLY and CDR2 FYNNEI. Trimming shortened V by 4 bases and J by 1 base, and 10 bases separated the two germline ends. CDR3 region: CASSVRKENTEAFF. The CDR3 DNA sequence: TGTGCCAGCAGTGTCAGGAAAGAGAACACTGAAGCTTTCTTT.

V usage is TRBV4-3 and J usage is TRBJ1-2; D unclear. CDR1 and CDR2 from the germline V gene are LGHNA and YSLEER. Trimming pared 1 base from V and 2 bases from J, leaving 8 bases between. The CDR3 is made up of 14 amino acids. In DNA, the CDR3 is TGCGCCAGCAGCCAAGCTCCGGGGAACTATGGCTACACCTTC. It encodes CASSQAPGNYGYTF.

The count of this clone is one. CDR3 nucleotide sequence: TGTGCCAGCAGTTTATACCCGCCAGGCGCCTCTATGAACACTGAAGCTTTCTTT. As protein: CASSLYPPGASMNTEAFF. This chain joins TRBV27 and TRBJ1-1, with D unclear. The CDR3 spans 18 residues. Germline CDR1 is MNHEY and CDR2 is SMNVEV (reference sequence). Deletions cut 1 base from V and 0 bases from J, with 18 bases between.

V is TRBV6-6 and J is TRBJ1-4, with TRBD1 identical over 9 bases. Germline CDR1 reads MNHNY; CDR2 reads SVGAGI (reference sequence). The ends lost 5 bases at V and 8 bases at J; junction bases unmatched: 6. The length of the CDR3 is 14 residues. The CDR3 region has the DNA TGTGCCAGCAGTCCTGACAGGGGGTCGGAAAAACTGTTTTTT. It specifies CASSPDRGSEKLFF.

This clone was seen only once. The gene calls are TRBV14 and TRBJ2-7; maybe TRBD2 (6 bases). CDR1 is SGHDN, CDR2 FVKESK, per germline. Trimming took off 3 bases at V and 0 bases at J, with 15 bases between the two ends. The CDR3 is made up of 16 amino acids. The CDR3 sequence: CASSQRGSGSSYEQYF. The CDR3 bases are TGTGCCAGCAGCCAGCGGGGTAGCGGAAGCTCCTACGAGCAGTACTTC.

This clone was observed a few times. The genes are TRBV7-8 and TRBJ1-5; 8 bases line up with TRBD1. The CDR3 has 14 residues. J was trimmed by 6 bases and V by 3 bases; bases with no gene match: 4. Germline V gives CDR1 SGHVS, CDR2 FQNEAQ. The CDR3 loop is CASSLTGDFQPQHF. The CDR3 nucleotides are TGTGCCAGCAGCTTGACAGGGGACTTTCAGCCCCAGCATTTT.

This sequence joins TRBV11-1 and TRBJ2-2; 8 nucleotides align to TRBD2. In germline, CDR1 is SGHAT, CDR2 FQDESV (reference sequence). The V gene end was trimmed by 2 bases and the J gene end by 6 bases; junction bases not matched to a gene: 5. CDR3 size: 15 residues. In nucleotides, the CDR3 is TGTGCCAGCAGCTTAAGCGGGGGAGCTTCCGGGGAGCTGTTTTTT. Its protein is CASSLSGGASGELFF.

This clone showed up just a few times. The chain couples TRBV11-2 to TRBJ1-1, with D perhaps TRBD1 (5 bases). The CDR3 has 14 amino acids. Trimming took 7 bases from V and 5 from J, leaving 17 bases between them. CDR1 SGHAT and CDR2 FQNNGV come from the germline V gene. The CDR3 nucleotides read TGTGCCAGCACCATCTCGGGGGTAAAGACTGAAGCTTTCTTT. Translation gives CASTISGVKTEAFF.

The gene calls are TRBV6-4 and TRBJ2-1; possibly TRBD1 for D (5 bases). Germline loops: CDR1 MRHNA, CDR2 SNTAGT. The CDR3 extends over 13 amino acids. The ends were cut back, 2 bases at V and 6 bases at J, with 8 bases in the middle. Written as DNA, the CDR3 is TGTGCCAGCAGTGACGGAAGGGGCAATGAGCAGTTCTTC. Its translation is CASSDGRGNEQFF.

The chain carries TRBV15 and TRBJ1-5; the D gene is possibly TRBD1 (6 bases). The CDR3 spans 13 residues. Trimming removed 3 bases at V and 6 bases at J, with 9 bases between. CDR1 LNHNV and CDR2 YYDKDF come from the germline V gene (reference sequence). For the CDR3, the DNA is TGTGCCACCAGCAGGGACAGATCTCAGCCCCAGCATTTT. Amino acids: CATSRDRSQPQHF. Together with reference TRBV15 and TRBJ1-5, the CDR3 gives the full variable domain: DAMVIQNPRYQVTQFGKPVTLSCSQTLNHNVMYWYQQKSSQAPKLLFHYYDKDFNNEADTPDNFQSRRPNTSFCFLDIRSPGLGDTAMYLCATSRDRSQPQHFGDGTRLSIL.

V and J are TRBV9 and TRBJ2-3; possibly TRBD2 for D (5 bases). The V end lost 3 bases, the J end lost 5 bases, and 16 bases lay between the germline ends. The CDR3 runs 15 residues. The germline V gene has CDR1 SGDLS and CDR2 YYNGEE. CDR3 protein: CASSGGSPEGDTQYF. The CDR3 DNA reads as TGTGCCAGCAGCGGTGGGAGCCCTGAGGGAGATACGCAGTATTTT.

The rearrangement links TRBV18 to TRBJ1-5; D remains ambiguous. The V end lost 2 bases, the J end lost 3 bases, and 8 bases lay between the germline ends. The CDR3 consists of 14 residues. The germline V gene encodes CDR1 KGHSH and CDR2 LQKENI. CDR3 bases: TGTGCCAGCTCACCAGAGGGTTCCAATCAGCCCCAGCATTTT. Translated, it gives CASSPEGSNQPQHF.

This chain links TRBV5-6 with TRBJ2-7; D is perhaps TRBD2 (5 bases). This CDR3 is 15 amino acids long. V lost 4 bases and J 2 bases, leaving 16 bases between the germline ends. Germline CDR1 SGHDT, CDR2 YYEEEE. The CDR3, as DNA: TGTGCCAGCAGCCCTCTCGGGGAACCTACCTACGAGCAGTACTTC. It is translated as CASSPLGEPTYEQYF.

This chain uses TRBV27 with TRBJ1-1; TRBD1 aligns across 11 bases. Per germline, CDR1 MNHEY and CDR2 SMNVEV (reference sequence). The CDR3 length is 14 residues. Trimming cost V 8 bases and J 11 bases; bases outside gene matches: 13. The CDR3 DNA is TGTGCCAGCCAGAGATTTGGACAGGGGGCGGAGGCTTTCTTT. This gives the protein CASQRFGQGAEAFF.

This chain links TRBV29-1 with TRBJ1-3; D is unresolved. Germline V lookup: CDR1 SQVTM, CDR2 ANQGSEA. The V end lost 4 bases, the J end lost 4 bases, and 11 bases lay between the germline ends. This CDR3 has 13 residues. CDR3 sequence: CSVVVGAGNTIYF. CDR3 in DNA: TGCAGCGTTGTCGTGGGAGCGGGAAACACCATATATTTT.

This sequence joins TRBV28 and TRBJ2-4; TRBD2 matches at 8 bases. The CDR3 extends over 14 amino acids. Per germline, CDR1 MDHEN and CDR2 SYDVKM. V was clipped by 7 bases and J by 2 bases; unmatched bases: 4. CDR3 region: CASTPGGTKNIQYF. The CDR3 DNA follows: TGTGCCAGCACGCCGGGGGGGACCAAAAACATTCAGTACTTC.

J is TRBJ2-5 and V is TRBV5-1; D might be TRBD2 (5 bases). Germline CDR1 is SGHRS and CDR2 is YFSETQ. The V end lost 5 bases, the J end lost 2 bases, and 10 bases lay between the germline ends. The CDR3 runs to 13 residues. Written as DNA, the CDR3 is TGCGCCAGCAGTCGGGGTGGGCAAGAGACCCAGTACTTC. Amino acid sequence: CASSRGGQETQYF.

The chain employs TRBV6-5 and TRBJ1-2; D gene unclear. The CDR3 is 15 amino acids. The V end was cut by 0 bases, the J end by 0 bases, with 8 bases between. Germline-derived CDR1 and CDR2 are MNHEY and SVGAGI. This CDR3 is CASSYSREANYGYTF. CDR3 sequence (DNA): TGTGCCAGCAGTTACTCCCGGGAAGCTAACTATGGCTACACCTTC.

V usage is TRBV29-1 and J usage is TRBJ2-1, with 8 bases identical to TRBD2. Unmatched junction bases numbered 15, after V lost 5 bases and J lost 6 bases. The CDR3 is made up of 16 amino acids. Germline V gene data show CDR1 as SQVTM and CDR2 as ANQGSEA. DNA of the CDR3: TGCAGCGTTCCGAGTACGGCTAGCGGGTTTATCAATGAGCAGTTCTTC. Translating it yields CSVPSTASGFINEQFF.

This chain connects TRBV9 to TRBJ2-3; the D gene is possibly TRBD1 (6 bases). This CDR3 spans 15 amino acids. Germline CDR1 reads SGDLS; CDR2 reads YYNGEE. V shed 2 bases and J shed 1 base, with 11 bases lying between them. The CDR3 loop reads CASSVWPGGTDTQYF. The DNA of the CDR3 is TGTGCCAGCAGCGTTTGGCCAGGGGGCACAGATACGCAGTATTTT.

CDR3 nucleotides: TGTGCCAGCAGCTTAAGACTAGCGGGGGTTCAGTCTAGCACAGATACGCAGTATTTT. This sequence encodes CASSLRLAGVQSSTDTQYF. The rearrangement uses TRBV5-4 and TRBJ2-3, with 12 bases fitting TRBD2. CDR1 and CDR2 from the germline V gene are SGHNT and YYREEE (reference sequence). Unmatched junction bases numbered 10, after V lost 2 bases and J lost 0 bases. The length of the CDR3 is 19 residues. The entire variable domain, with the rest obtained from reference TRBV5-4 and TRBJ2-3, is as follows: ETGVTQSPTHLIKTRGQQVTLRCSSQSGHNTVSWYQQALGQGPQFIFQYYREEENGRGNFPPRFSGLQFPNYSSELNVNALELDDSALYLCASSLRLAGVQSSTDTQYFGPGTRLTVL.